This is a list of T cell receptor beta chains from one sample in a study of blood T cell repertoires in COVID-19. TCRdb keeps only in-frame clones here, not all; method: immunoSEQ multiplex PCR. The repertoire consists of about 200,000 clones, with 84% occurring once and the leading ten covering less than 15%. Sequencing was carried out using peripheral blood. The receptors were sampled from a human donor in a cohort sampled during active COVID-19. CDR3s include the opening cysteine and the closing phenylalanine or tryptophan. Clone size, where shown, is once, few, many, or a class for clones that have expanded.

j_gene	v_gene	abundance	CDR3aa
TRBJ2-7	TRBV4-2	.	CASSQPGTGPYEQYF
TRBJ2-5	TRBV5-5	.	CASSLASVAHESGETQYF
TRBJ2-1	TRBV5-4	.	CASSRMREDVLYEQFF
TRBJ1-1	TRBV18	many	CASSPQSGNTEAFF
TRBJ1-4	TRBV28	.	CASRFRREKLFF
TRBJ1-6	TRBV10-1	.	CASSPDSTRNSPLHF
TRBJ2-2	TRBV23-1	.	CASSQDGRAFGELFF
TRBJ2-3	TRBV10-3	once	CAISEGGVLTDTQYF
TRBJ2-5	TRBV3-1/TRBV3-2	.	CASSQEMARGRGETQYF
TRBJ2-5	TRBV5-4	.	CASSLEGHRTETQYF
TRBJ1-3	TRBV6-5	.	CASRATPGTGNTIYF
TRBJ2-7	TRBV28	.	CASSFRDEQYF
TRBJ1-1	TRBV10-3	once	CAISQQGLNTEAFF
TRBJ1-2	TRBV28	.	CASSLETDYGYTF
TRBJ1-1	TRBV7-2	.	CASSLRGGRAFF
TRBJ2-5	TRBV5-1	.	CASSGPGFGGSETQYF
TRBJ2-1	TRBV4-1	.	CASSQVSRLASYNEQFF
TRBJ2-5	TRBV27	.	CASSYSREGETQYF
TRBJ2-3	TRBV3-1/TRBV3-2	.	CASSQEQGIADTQYF
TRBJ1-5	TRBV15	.	CATSRDGGGNQPQHF
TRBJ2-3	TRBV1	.	CTSSQDWGLAGVNTDTQYF
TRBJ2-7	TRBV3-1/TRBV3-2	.	CASSLGQGYEQYF
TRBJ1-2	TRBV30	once	CAWSNSGLLSGGYTF
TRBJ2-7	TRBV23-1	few	CASINRDPFASYEQYF
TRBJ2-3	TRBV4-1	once	CASSQDMGVHAATDTQYF
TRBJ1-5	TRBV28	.	CASSLGGGNQPQHF
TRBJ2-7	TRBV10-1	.	CASSESGNAYEQYF
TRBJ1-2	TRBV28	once	CASLMGGRVNGYTF
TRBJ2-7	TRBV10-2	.	CASSVVTSYEQYF
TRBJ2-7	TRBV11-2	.	CASNGEEQYF
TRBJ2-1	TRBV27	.	CASTPRGGDREQFF
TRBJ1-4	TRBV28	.	CASSQTGEHEKLFF
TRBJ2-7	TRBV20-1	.	CSARDLYEQYF
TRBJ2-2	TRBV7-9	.	CASSGLSRVTGELFF
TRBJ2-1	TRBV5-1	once	CASSLVSGVGYNEQFF
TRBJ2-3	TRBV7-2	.	CASSPHARNTDTQYF
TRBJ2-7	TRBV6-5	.	CASSYARGNEQYF
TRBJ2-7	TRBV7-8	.	CASSLIGGESYEQYF
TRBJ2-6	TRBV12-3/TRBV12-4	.	CASSRAGANVLTF
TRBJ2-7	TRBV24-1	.	CATSDPGEYEQYF
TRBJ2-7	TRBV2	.	CASRTVSYEQYF
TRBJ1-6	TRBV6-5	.	CASSSRGQNSPLHF
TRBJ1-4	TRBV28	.	CASSLRLYRTGRANEKLFF
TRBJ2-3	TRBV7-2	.	CASSRPSGADTQYF
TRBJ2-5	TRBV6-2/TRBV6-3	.	CASSYGGTGQETQYF
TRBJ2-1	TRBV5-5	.	CASSLGTAYNEQFF
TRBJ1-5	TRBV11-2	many	CASSPNVRDRFSNQPQHF
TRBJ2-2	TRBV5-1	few	CASRAGTSGSVNTGELFF
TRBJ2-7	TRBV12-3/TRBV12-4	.	CASSLGQTYEQYF
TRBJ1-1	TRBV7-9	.	CASSTVNTEAFF
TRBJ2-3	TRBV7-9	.	CASSLGLAGTRTDTQYF
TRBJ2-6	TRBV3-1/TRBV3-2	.	CASSQVIQGSGANVLTF
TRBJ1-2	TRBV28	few	CASSVRTGRGYGYTF
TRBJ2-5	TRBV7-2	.	CASSHSRGYQETQYF
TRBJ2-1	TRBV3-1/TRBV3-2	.	CASSQVYEQFF
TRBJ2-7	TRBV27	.	CASSPGTGVSYEQYF
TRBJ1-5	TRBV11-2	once	CASSSDRDNQPQHF
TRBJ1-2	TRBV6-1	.	CASSEYGQGYGYTF
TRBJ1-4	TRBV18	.	CASSLGTGVDEKLFF
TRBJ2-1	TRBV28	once	CASSFGSSYNEQFF